This T cell receptor beta chain was sequenced during a study of human T cells and chemical hapten exposure. On the study more broadly: Small differences in pooled library volume mainly drove the variation in TCR yields per sample.

The time point: healthy volunteer bleed at 2 weeks. The study extracted total RNA from unfractionated whole blood. This clonotype appeared many times. During construction of the library, unique molecular identifiers were attached to individual cDNA molecules for quantitative, reproducible TCR counting. TCRdb re-derived calls from the RACE reads in MiXCR, one entry per CDR3 protein. The repertoire holds about 31,000 distinct CDR3 sequences, about 7% seen once, with 9% to 10% in the top ten. Between the trimmed V and J ends, which lost 5 bases and 6 bases, there was a span of 14 bases. The V gene's germline CDR1 is DFQATT and CDR2 SNEGSKA (reference sequence). This CDR3 is built from 14 residues.

This chain links TRBV20-1 with TRBJ1-6; D is uncertain. The receptor's source is a human donor in good health. Some clones in this sample may be carry-over from other donors' samples. The source material was whole blood. The CDR3 loop is CSALTRGFNSPLHF. CDR3 nucleotides: TGCAGTGCTCTCACCCGAGGGTTTAATTCACCCCTCCACTTT.